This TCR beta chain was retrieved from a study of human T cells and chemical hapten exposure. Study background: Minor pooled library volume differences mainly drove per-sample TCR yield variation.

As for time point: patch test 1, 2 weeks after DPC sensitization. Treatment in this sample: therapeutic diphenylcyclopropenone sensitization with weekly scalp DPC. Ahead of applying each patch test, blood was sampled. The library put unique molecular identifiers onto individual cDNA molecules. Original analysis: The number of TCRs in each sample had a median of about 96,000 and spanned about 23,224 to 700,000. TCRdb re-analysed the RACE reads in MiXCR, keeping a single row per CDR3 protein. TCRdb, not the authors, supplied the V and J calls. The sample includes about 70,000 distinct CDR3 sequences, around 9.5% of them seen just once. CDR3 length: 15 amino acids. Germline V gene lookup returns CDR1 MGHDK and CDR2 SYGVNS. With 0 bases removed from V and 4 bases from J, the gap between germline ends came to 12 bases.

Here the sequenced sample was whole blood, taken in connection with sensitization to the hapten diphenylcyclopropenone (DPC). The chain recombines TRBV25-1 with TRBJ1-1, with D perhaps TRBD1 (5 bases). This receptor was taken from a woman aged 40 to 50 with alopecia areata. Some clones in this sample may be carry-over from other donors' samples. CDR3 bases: TGTGCCAGCAGTGAATATGCCAGGGTGGCCACTGAAGCTTTCTTT. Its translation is CASSEYARVATEAFF.